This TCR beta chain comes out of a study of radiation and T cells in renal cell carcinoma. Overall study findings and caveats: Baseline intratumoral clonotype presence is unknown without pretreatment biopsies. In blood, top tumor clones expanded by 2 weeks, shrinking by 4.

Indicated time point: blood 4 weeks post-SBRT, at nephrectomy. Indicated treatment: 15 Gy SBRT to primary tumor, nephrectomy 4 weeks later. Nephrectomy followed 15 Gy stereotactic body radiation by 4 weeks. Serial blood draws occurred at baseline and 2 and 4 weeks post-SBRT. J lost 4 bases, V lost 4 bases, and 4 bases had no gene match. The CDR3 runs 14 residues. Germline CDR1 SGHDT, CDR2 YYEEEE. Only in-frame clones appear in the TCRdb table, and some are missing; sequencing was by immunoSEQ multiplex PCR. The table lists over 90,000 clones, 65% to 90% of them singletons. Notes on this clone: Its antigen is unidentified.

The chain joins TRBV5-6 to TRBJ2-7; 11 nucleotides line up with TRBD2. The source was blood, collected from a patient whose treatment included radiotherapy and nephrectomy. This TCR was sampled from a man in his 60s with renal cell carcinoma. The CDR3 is CASSTLAGGYEQYF. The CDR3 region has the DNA TGTGCCAGCAGCACGCTAGCGGGAGGATACGAGCAGTACTTC.